Given below is one T cell receptor (beta chain) in context. Trimming pared 0 bases from V and 2 bases from J, leaving 14 bases between. The germline V gene encodes CDR1 DFQATT and CDR2 SNEGSKA (reference sequence). The CDR3 loop spans 15 amino acids. This record belongs to a study of response to subunit inactivated influenza vaccine. A single record per CDR3 protein comes from TCRdb applying MiXCR to the RT-PCR reads. The data contain hundreds of thousands of distinct CDR3 sequences, around a sixth of them singletons. This sequence was found in a man in his forties or fifties who received an inactivated influenza vaccine. The starting material was PBMCs from blood, obtained about 12 days after vaccination. The chain joins TRBV20-1 to TRBJ2-7; D might be TRBD1 or TRBD2, each matching 6 bases. CDR3 loop: CSARDAQGGPYEQYF. CDR3 DNA sequence: TGCAGTGCTAGAGATGCACAGGGAGGTCCCTACGAGCAGTACTTC.